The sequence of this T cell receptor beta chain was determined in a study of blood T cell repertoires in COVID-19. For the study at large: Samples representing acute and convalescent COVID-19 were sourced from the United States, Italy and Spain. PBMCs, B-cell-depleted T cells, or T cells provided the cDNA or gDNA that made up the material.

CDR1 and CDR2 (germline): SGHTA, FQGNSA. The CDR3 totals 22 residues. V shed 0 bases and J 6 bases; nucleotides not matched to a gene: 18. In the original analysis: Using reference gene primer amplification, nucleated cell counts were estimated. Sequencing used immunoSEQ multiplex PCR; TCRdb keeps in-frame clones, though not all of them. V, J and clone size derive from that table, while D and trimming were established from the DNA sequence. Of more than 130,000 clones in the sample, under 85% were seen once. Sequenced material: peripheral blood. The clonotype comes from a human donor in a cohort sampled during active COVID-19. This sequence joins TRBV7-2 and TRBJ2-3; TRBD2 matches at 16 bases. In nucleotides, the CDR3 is TGTGCCAGCAGCTTAGCCACTGTTTTCGGGACTAGCGGGGGGGTTGGCTTTGATACGCAGTATTTT. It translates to CASSLATVFGTSGGVGFDTQYF.